The 22 T cell receptor beta chains below all came from one sample that was sequenced in a study of blood T cell repertoires in COVID-19. Produced via immunoSEQ multiplex PCR; TCRdb's table is partial and in-frame only. There are more than 300,000 clones in the sample; 85% to 90% occur only once, and 1.8% lies in the top ten. The sequenced sample consisted of peripheral blood. Source of these receptors: a woman in her 30s with COVID-19, enrolled during active disease.

The chain couples TRBV5-4 to TRBJ2-1, with D possibly TRBD1 on 6 matching bases. V lost 0 bases and J 4 bases, leaving 14 bases between the germline ends. The germline CDR1 and CDR2 sequences are SGHNT and YYREEE (reference sequence). The CDR3 runs to 16 residues. The CDR3, as DNA: TGTGCCAGCAGCTTGGAATCAGGGGTCCCTTACAATGAGCAGTTCTTC. Its translation: CASSLESGVPYNEQFF.

The chain is built from TRBV2 and TRBJ1-5, with a tentative D call TRBD1 (5 bases). Per the germline V gene, CDR1 is SNHLY and CDR2 is FYNNEI. The CDR3 is 13 amino acids. The CDR3 spells CAGGVENNQPQHF. Written as DNA, the CDR3 is TGTGCTGGGGGGGTGGAAAACAATCAGCCCCAGCATTTT.

V usage is TRBV2 and J usage is TRBJ2-3; a possible D gene is TRBD2 (5 bases). V was shortened by 5 bases and J by 0 bases, with 15 bases between the two germline ends. The CDR3 has 16 amino acids. CDR1 and CDR2 from the germline V gene are SNHLY and FYNNEI. The CDR3, as DNA: TGTGCCAGCAGTCCGTTCGGGGAGCTAAGCACAGATACGCAGTATTTT. It yields the protein CASSPFGELSTDTQYF.

This chain uses TRBV4-2 with TRBJ1-3, with a weak D call TRBD1 (6 bases). V lost 5 bases and J 0 bases, leaving 11 bases between the germline ends. Germline CDR1 LGHNA, CDR2 YNFKEQ. The CDR3 contains 15 residues. The CDR3 protein is CASSSWTVSGNTIYF. CDR3 nucleotide sequence: TGTGCCAGCAGCTCCTGGACAGTCTCTGGAAACACCATATATTTT.

V usage is TRBV6-1 and J usage is TRBJ2-1; D call uncertain. CDR3 size: 12 residues. Trimming left V 2 bases short and J 6 bases short, with 5 bases between. Per the germline V gene, CDR1 is MNHNS and CDR2 is SASEGT. CDR3 in DNA: TGTGCCAGCAGTGAAATCTCCAATGAGCAGTTCTTC. This translates into CASSEISNEQFF.

The gene calls are TRBV7-2 and TRBJ2-5; 12 bases match TRBD2. This CDR3 region has 15 residues. Germline V gives CDR1 SGHTA, CDR2 FQGNSA. The junction had 8 bases not matched to a gene; V was cut back by 5 bases and J by 7 bases. The chain's CDR3 is CASSVTSGGVGTQYF. CDR3 bases: TGTGCCAGCAGCGTGACTAGCGGGGGAGTAGGGACCCAGTACTTC.

V and J are TRBV4-1 and TRBJ2-2, with 8 bases aligning to TRBD1. The CDR3 length is 17 residues. Trimming removed 1 base from V and 4 bases from J; junction bases left unmatched: 8. Germline-derived CDR1 and CDR2 are MGHRA and YSYEKL. CDR3 nucleotides: TGCGCCAGCAGCCAAGGAGGGCGACAGGGGAGCACCGGGGAGCTGTTTTTT. Protein sequence: CASSQGGRQGSTGELFF.

This clone was observed a single time. The chain couples TRBV10-3 to TRBJ1-1; 8 positions match TRBD1. Germline V CDR1 and CDR2: ENHRY, SYGVKD. The ends lost 6 bases at V and 4 bases at J; junction bases unmatched: 7. The length of the CDR3 is 14 residues. CDR3 region: CAIRPRGLGTEAFF. CDR3 nucleotides: TGTGCCATCAGGCCCAGGGGGCTGGGCACTGAAGCTTTCTTT.

A few counts support this clone. The chain couples TRBV20-1 to TRBJ2-1; perhaps TRBD2 as D (5 bases). Trimming took 7 bases from V and 7 from J, leaving 8 bases between them. CDR1 DFQATT and CDR2 SNEGSKA come from the germline V gene (reference sequence). CDR3 length equals 10 residues. The CDR3 protein is CSVTGNEQFF. CDR3 nucleotides: TGCAGTGTCACGGGGAATGAGCAGTTCTTC.

CDR3 DNA sequence: TGTGCCAGCAGTTTGGGTCGGGGGGCGGCAGGCAATCAGCCCCAGCATTTT. Its protein product is CASSLGRGAAGNQPQHF. V is TRBV27 and J is TRBJ1-5; D possibly corresponds to TRBD1 (6 bases). Trimming cost V 3 bases and J 2 bases, with 17 bases left between them. The CDR3 extends over 17 amino acids. The germline gives CDR1 MNHEY, CDR2 SMNVEV (reference sequence).

The chain joins TRBV2 to TRBJ1-5; D remains unclear. Germline loops: CDR1 SNHLY, CDR2 FYNNEI. With 3 bases removed from V and 0 bases from J, the gap between germline ends came to 9 bases. The CDR3 consists of 15 residues. CDR3 protein: CASSDESNSNQPQHF. The CDR3 region has the DNA TGTGCCAGCAGTGATGAGAGTAATAGCAATCAGCCCCAGCATTTT.

As to this clone: At the DNA level, this CDR3 is encoded by other sequences in the same sample as well. This chain links TRBV6-5 with TRBJ1-1; D remains unclear. CDR1 and CDR2 (germline): MNHEY, SVGAGI. The V and J ends lost 0 bases and 1 base respectively, with 3 bases between them. The CDR3 is 13 residues long. In DNA form, the CDR3 reads TGTGCCAGCAGTTACTCGAGGAACACTGAAGCTTTCTTT. Translated: CASSYSRNTEAFF.

This chain links TRBV19 with TRBJ2-2; 9 positions match TRBD2. Trimming at V came to 7 bases and at J to 4 bases, leaving 7 bases not matched to a gene. Germline CDR1 reads LNHDA; CDR2 reads SQIVND (reference sequence). This CDR3 contains 15 residues. The DNA for the CDR3 is TGTGCCAGTATTCGGCGGGGGGGCGGCACCGGGGAGCTGTTTTTT. This encodes CASIRRGGGTGELFF.

The chain links TRBV10-3 to TRBJ1-1; D is perhaps TRBD1 (5 bases). Deletions cut 9 bases from V and 3 bases from J, with 11 bases between. Germline assignment: CDR1 ENHRY and CDR2 SYGVKD. CDR3 length: 12 amino acids. The CDR3 region has the DNA TGTGCCATTAGAAGGGGTGACACTGAAGCTTTCTTT. Amino acid sequence: CAIRRGDTEAFF.

This chain connects TRBV27 to TRBJ1-5; TRBD1 matches at 10 bases. Per germline, CDR1 MNHEY and CDR2 SMNVEV (reference sequence). The CDR3 length is 15 residues. V was clipped by 4 bases and J by 6 bases; unmatched bases: 6. The CDR3 coding sequence is TGTGCCAGCAGTTCCTACCGGGACAGGGGTCAGCCCCAGCATTTT. It specifies CASSSYRDRGQPQHF.

This rearrangement joins TRBV10-3 to TRBJ2-2, with TRBD1 as a possible D gene (6 bases). In germline, CDR1 is ENHRY, CDR2 SYGVKD. V was cut by 3 bases and J by 5 bases, with 13 bases left in between. The CDR3 contains 15 residues. CDR3 sequence reads: CAISEVTGRTGELFF. The CDR3 coding sequence is TGTGCCATCAGTGAAGTGACAGGACGAACCGGGGAGCTGTTTTTT.

The V gene is TRBV4-2, the J gene TRBJ2-1, with TRBD2 identical over 10 bases. V lost 0 bases and J lost 9; bases outside the gene matches: 17. This CDR3 contains 19 residues. Germline loops: CDR1 LGHNA, CDR2 YNFKEQ. As DNA, the CDR3 is TGTGCCAGCAGCCAAGATAACTCGTATGGCTTAGCGGGGGGCCGTGAGCAGTTCTTC. Translating gives CASSQDNSYGLAGGREQFF.

This clone was picked up many times. Other DNA sequences of this sample code for an identical CDR3. In nucleotides, the CDR3 is TGTGCCAGCAGTGAAGGGCAGGAGAACACTGAAGCTTTCTTT. Its translation: CASSEGQENTEAFF. The chain couples TRBV6-1 to TRBJ1-1; D is uncertain. The germline V gene has CDR1 MNHNS and CDR2 SASEGT. V dropped 1 base and J dropped 1 base, with 7 bases sitting between them. The CDR3 length is 14 residues.

The chain carries TRBV6-5 and TRBJ1-4; 8 nucleotides line up with TRBD1. Looked up from germline, CDR1 is MNHEY and CDR2 is SVGAGI. The CDR3 length is 15 residues. Unmatched junction bases numbered 10, after V lost 8 bases and J lost 5 bases. CDR3 amino acids: CASLNRRTGNEKLFF. The CDR3 nucleotides are TGTGCCAGCCTAAATCGTCGGACAGGGAATGAAAAACTGTTTTTT.

This chain links TRBV2 with TRBJ1-1; D is ambiguous. Germline V gives CDR1 SNHLY, CDR2 FYNNEI. The V end lost 1 base, the J end lost 6 bases, and 12 bases lay between the germline ends. The CDR3 length is 14 residues. CDR3 region: CASSEERELAEAFF. CDR3 bases: TGTGCCAGCAGTGAAGAGCGGGAATTAGCTGAAGCTTTCTTT.

The genes are TRBV19 and TRBJ1-6, with D tentatively TRBD1 (6 bases). The V and J ends lost 5 bases and 7 bases respectively, with 15 bases between them. CDR1 LNHDA and CDR2 SQIVND come from the germline V gene (reference sequence). This CDR3 region has 15 residues. Written as DNA, the CDR3 is TGTGCCAGTAGTGCCACAGGGTACGGGAATTCACCCCTCCACTTT. It encodes CASSATGYGNSPLHF.

The chain uses TRBV9 and TRBJ2-5, with D tentatively TRBD2 (6 bases). Germline CDR1 SGDLS, CDR2 YYNGEE. Trimming took 0 bases from V and 2 from J, leaving 8 bases between them. The CDR3 is made up of 14 amino acids. CDR3 residues: CASSVAGGQETQYF. DNA for the CDR3: TGTGCCAGCAGCGTAGCCGGGGGACAAGAGACCCAGTACTTC.